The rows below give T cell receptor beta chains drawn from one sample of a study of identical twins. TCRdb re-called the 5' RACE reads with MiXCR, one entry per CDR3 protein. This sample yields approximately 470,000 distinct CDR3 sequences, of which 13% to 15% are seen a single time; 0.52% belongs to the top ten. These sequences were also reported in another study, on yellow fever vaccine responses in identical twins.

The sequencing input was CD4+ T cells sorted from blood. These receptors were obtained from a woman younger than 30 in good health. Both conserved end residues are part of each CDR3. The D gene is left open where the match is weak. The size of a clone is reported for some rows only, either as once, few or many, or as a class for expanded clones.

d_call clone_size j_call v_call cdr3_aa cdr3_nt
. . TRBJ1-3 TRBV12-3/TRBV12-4 CASSPGPSF TGTGCCAGTAGCCCGGGACCAAGTTTT
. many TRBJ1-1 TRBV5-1 CASSTRPQNTEAFF TGCGCCAGCAGCACGCGGCCCCAGAACACTGAAGCTTTCTTT
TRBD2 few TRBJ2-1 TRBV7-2 CASSFRLAGGLGRVEQFF TGTGCCAGCAGCTTTAGGCTAGCGGGGGGGCTGGGGAGGGTTGAGCAGTTCTTC
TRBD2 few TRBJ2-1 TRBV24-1 CATSDRSGSSYNEQFF TGTGCCACCAGTGACCGTAGCGGGAGCTCCTACAATGAGCAGTTCTTC
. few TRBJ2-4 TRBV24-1 CATSEGGTKAKNIQYF TGTGCCACCAGTGAAGGGGGTACAAAAGCCAAAAACATTCAGTACTTC
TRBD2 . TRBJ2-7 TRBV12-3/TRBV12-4 CASLRHGTSLYEQYF TGTGCCAGCCTACGCCACGGGACTAGCTTATACGAGCAGTACTTC
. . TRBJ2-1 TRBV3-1 CASSQRSYNEQFF TGTGCCAGCAGTCAGCGGTCCTACAATGAGCAGTTCTTC
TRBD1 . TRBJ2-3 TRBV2 CASSFDRGEDTQYF TGTGCCAGCAGTTTTGACAGGGGGGAAGATACGCAGTATTTT
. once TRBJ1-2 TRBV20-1 CSAPDGDYGYTF TGCAGTGCCCCCGACGGAGACTATGGCTACACCTTC
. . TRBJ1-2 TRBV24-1 CATSTDNHGYTF TGTGCCACCAGTACTGACAACCATGGCTACACCTTC
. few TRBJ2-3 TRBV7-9 CASSQSGRTDTQYF TGTGCCAGCAGCCAATCGGGGCGCACAGATACGCAGTATTTT
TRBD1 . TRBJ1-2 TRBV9 CASSVSPTGSVYYGYTF TGTGCCAGCAGCGTCTCCCCGACAGGGAGTGTTTACTATGGCTACACCTTC
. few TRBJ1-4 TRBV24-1 CATSVALSATNEKLFF TGTGCCACCAGTGTTGCATTATCCGCCACTAATGAAAAACTGTTTTTT
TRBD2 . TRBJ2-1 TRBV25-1 CAVASREGPSYNEQFF TGTGCCGTAGCAAGCCGGGAGGGCCCCTCCTACAATGAGCAGTTCTTC
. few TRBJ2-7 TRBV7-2 CASSFGPGINSYEQYF TGTGCCAGCAGCTTCGGACCCGGGATTAACTCCTACGAGCAGTACTTC
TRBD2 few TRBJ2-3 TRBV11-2 CASTEGTSGRISTDTQYF TGTGCCAGCACCGAAGGGACTAGCGGGAGGATAAGCACAGATACGCAGTATTTT
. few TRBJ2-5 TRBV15 CATSRDIGPQETQYF TGTGCCACCAGCAGAGATATTGGTCCTCAAGAGACCCAGTACTTC
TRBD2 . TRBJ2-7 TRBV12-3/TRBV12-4 CASSRLAGVSEQYF TGTGCCAGCAGTCGACTAGCGGGAGTCTCCGAGCAGTACTTC
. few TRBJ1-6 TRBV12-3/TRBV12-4 CASSRRYRQSSSYNSPLHF TGTGCCAGCAGTAGACGATACAGGCAGTCGAGCTCCTATAATTCACCCCTCCACTTT
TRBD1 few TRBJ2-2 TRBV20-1 CSATSPGQGAVDTGELFF TGCAGTGCTACCAGCCCGGGACAGGGAGCGGTGGACACCGGGGAGCTGTTTTTT
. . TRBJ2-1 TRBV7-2 CASSLGIGSGWEQFF TGTGCCAGCAGCTTAGGGATCGGCTCCGGATGGGAGCAGTTCTTC
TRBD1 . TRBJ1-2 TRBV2 CASLNKRGQGYGYTF TGTGCCAGCTTAAACAAACGGGGACAGGGCTATGGCTACACCTTC
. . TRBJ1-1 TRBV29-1 CSVEGGRGSTEAFF TGCAGCGTTGAGGGCGGCAGGGGCAGCACTGAAGCTTTCTTT
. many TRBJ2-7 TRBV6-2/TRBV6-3 CASSYGFEQYF TGTGCCAGCAGTTACGGGTTCGAGCAGTACTTC
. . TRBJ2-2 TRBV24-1 CATSDLGLRGRSTGELFF TGTGCCACCAGTGATTTGGGTTTGAGGGGACGGAGCACCGGGGAGCTGTTTTTT
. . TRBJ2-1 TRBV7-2 CASSSIQGTYNEQFF TGTGCCAGCAGCTCAATACAAGGGACCTACAATGAGCAGTTCTTC
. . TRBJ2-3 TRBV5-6 CASSLGSHIDTQYF TGTGCCAGCAGCTTGGGTAGCCACATCGATACGCAGTATTTT
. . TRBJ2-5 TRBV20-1 CSARKQRGGQETQYF TGCAGTGCCAGGAAGCAAAGAGGGGGTCAAGAGACCCAGTACTTC
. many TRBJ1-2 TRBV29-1 CSVDGTRPGYTF TGCAGCGTTGATGGGACGAGGCCTGGCTACACCTTC
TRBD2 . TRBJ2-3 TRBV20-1 CSASLAGGGTDTQYF TGCAGTGCTAGTCTAGCGGGCGGCGGGACAGATACGCAGTATTTT
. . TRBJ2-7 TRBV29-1 CSVGTAFYEKYF TGCAGCGTGGGGACGGCCTTCTACGAGAAGTACTTC
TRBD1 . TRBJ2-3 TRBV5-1 CASSLGQGVSTDTQYF TGCGCCAGCAGCTTGGGACAGGGGGTTAGCACAGATACGCAGTATTTT
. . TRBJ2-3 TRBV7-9 CASSSDRSTDTQYF TGTGCCAGCAGCTCGGACAGAAGCACAGATACGCAGTATTTT
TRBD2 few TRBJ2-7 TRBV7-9 CASRRGGPSYEQYF TGTGCCAGCAGGCGCGGGGGTCCGTCCTACGAGCAGTACTTC
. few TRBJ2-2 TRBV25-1 CASSNTGPNTGELFF TGTGCCAGCAGCAACACCGGACCAAACACCGGGGAGCTGTTTTTT
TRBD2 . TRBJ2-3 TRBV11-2 CASSVGTSRTDTQYF TGTGCCAGCAGCGTTGGGACTAGCCGCACAGATACGCAGTATTTT
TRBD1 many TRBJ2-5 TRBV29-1 CSVGVQGATVETQYF TGCAGCGTTGGGGTTCAGGGGGCGACGGTGGAGACCCAGTACTTC
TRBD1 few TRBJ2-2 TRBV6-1 CASSTVGGQGNTGELFF TGTGCCAGCAGTACGGTCGGGGGACAGGGCAACACCGGGGAGCTGTTTTTT
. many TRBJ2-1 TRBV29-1 CSVGLGTYNEQFF TGCAGCGTTGGTCTGGGTACCTACAATGAGCAGTTCTTC
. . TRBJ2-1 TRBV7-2 CASSLDGLGRNEQFF TGTGCCAGCAGCTTAGACGGCCTGGGGAGGAATGAGCAGTTCTTC
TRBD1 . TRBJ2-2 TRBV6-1 CASRSPGQGLNTGELFF TGTGCCAGCAGATCCCCCGGACAGGGGTTAAACACCGGGGAGCTGTTTTTT
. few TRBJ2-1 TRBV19 CASRTGSYNEQFF TGTGCCAGTAGAACAGGCTCCTACAATGAGCAGTTCTTC
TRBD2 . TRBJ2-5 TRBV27 CASARASGTRKTQYF TGTGCCAGCGCCAGGGCTAGCGGGACTCGGAAGACCCAGTACTTC
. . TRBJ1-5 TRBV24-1 CATSIGSGNQPQHF TGTGCCACCAGTATAGGGTCGGGCAATCAGCCCCAGCATTTT
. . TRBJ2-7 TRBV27 CASIKAGKSGYEQYF TGTGCCAGCATCAAAGCAGGGAAATCGGGCTACGAGCAGTACTTC
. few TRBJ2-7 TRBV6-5 CASSYSKGPSTSYEQYF TGTGCCAGCAGTTACTCGAAGGGCCCTTCTACCTCCTACGAGCAGTACTTC
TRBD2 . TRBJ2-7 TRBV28 CASSLGSSGSYEQYF TGTGCCAGCAGTTTAGGTTCTAGCGGGAGCTACGAGCAGTACTTC
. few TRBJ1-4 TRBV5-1 CASSSTSNEKLFF TGCGCCAGCAGCTCGACGTCTAATGAAAAACTGTTTTTT
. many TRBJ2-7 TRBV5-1 CASSGGDMVEQYF TGCGCCAGCAGCGGGGGGGACATGGTCGAGCAGTACTTC
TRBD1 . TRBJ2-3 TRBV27 CASSVTGGIFSDTQYF TGTGCCAGCAGTGTGACAGGGGGCATCTTTTCAGATACGCAGTATTTT
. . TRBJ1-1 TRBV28 CASSFMGQNTEAFF TGTGCCAGCAGTTTCATGGGTCAGAACACTGAAGCTTTCTTT
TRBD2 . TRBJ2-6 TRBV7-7 CASTRLAGGGANVLTF TGTGCTAGCACACGACTAGCGGGGGGAGGGGCCAACGTCCTGACTTTC
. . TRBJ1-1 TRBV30 CAWSVPGGRAFF TGTGCCTGGAGTGTACCGGGGGGCCGGGCTTTCTTT
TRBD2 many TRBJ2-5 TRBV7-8 CASAGTSIKETQYF TGTGCCAGCGCCGGGACTAGCATAAAAGAGACCCAGTACTTC
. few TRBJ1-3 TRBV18 CASSPKTDSSGNTIYF TGTGCCAGCTCACCGAAGACGGATAGCTCTGGAAACACCATATATTTT
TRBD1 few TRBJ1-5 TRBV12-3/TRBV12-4 CASSSGQAYSNQPQHF TGTGCCAGCAGTTCAGGACAGGCCTATAGCAATCAGCCCCAGCATTTT
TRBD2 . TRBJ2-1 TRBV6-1 CASSGTSGKRYGEQFF TGTGCCAGCAGCGGGACTAGCGGGAAAAGGTACGGTGAGCAGTTCTTC
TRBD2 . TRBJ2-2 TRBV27 CASSPRSSGANTGELFF TGTGCCAGCAGCCCTCGGAGTAGCGGGGCGAACACCGGGGAGCTGTTTTTT
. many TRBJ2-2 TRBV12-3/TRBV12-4 CASTNPPGSANTGELFF TGTGCCAGCACTAATCCTCCCGGTAGCGCGAACACCGGGGAGCTGTTTTTT
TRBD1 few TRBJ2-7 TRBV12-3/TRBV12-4 CASSGTGSFYEQYF TGTGCCAGCAGTGGGACAGGGAGTTTTTACGAGCAGTACTTC